These T cell receptor beta chains were read from a single sample in a study of T-cell reconstitution after alpha-beta-depleted transplantation in children. One entry per CDR3 protein results from TCRdb running MiXCR on the PCR reads. The repertoire consists of about half a million distinct CDR3 sequences, with around 12% occurring once and the leading ten covering 5% to 6%. The input for sequencing was PBMCs from the stem cell graft donor, taken from the stem cell graft. Receptors were obtained from a human donor who donated a stem cell graft to a child with combined immunodeficiency. The CDR3 runs from the conserved cysteine through the conserved F or W. Fields, in order: clone size, V gene, D gene, J gene, CDR3 protein, CDR3 DNA. A D gene is named only where the DNA matches it firmly. Clone size is shown for a subset of rows, as once, few, many or a class of expanded clone.

abundance: many
v_gene: TRBV12-3/TRBV12-4
d_gene: .
j_gene: TRBJ2-1
CDR3aa: CASSGYYNEQFF
CDR3nt: TGTGCCAGCAGTGGCTATTACAATGAGCAGTTCTTC

abundance: .
v_gene: TRBV14
d_gene: TRBD1
j_gene: TRBJ2-7
CDR3aa: CASSQAEFWTGSYEQYF
CDR3nt: TGTGCCAGCAGCCAAGCGGAGTTTTGGACAGGCTCCTACGAGCAGTACTTC

abundance: .
v_gene: TRBV20-1
d_gene: TRBD1
j_gene: TRBJ1-5
CDR3aa: CSARDITGEARPQHF
CDR3nt: TGCAGTGCTAGAGATATTACAGGGGAAGCACGGCCCCAGCATTTT

abundance: .
v_gene: TRBV5-6
d_gene: .
j_gene: TRBJ2-7
CDR3aa: CASGLRLLSYEQYF
CDR3nt: TGTGCCAGCGGCTTGAGGCTCCTTTCCTACGAGCAGTACTTC

abundance: many
v_gene: TRBV6-1
d_gene: .
j_gene: TRBJ2-7
CDR3aa: CASSEARLYEQYF
CDR3nt: TGTGCCAGCAGTGAAGCGCGCCTTTACGAGCAGTACTTC

abundance: .
v_gene: TRBV12-3/TRBV12-4
d_gene: .
j_gene: TRBJ2-4
CDR3aa: CASSLSLGVKDIQYF
CDR3nt: TGTGCCAGCAGTTTATCTCTCGGGGTAAAGGACATTCAGTACTTC

abundance: .
v_gene: TRBV5-6
d_gene: .
j_gene: TRBJ2-4
CDR3aa: CASTELQGAKNIQYF
CDR3nt: TGTGCCAGCACCGAACTCCAGGGGGCCAAAAACATTCAGTACTTC

abundance: many
v_gene: TRBV20-1
d_gene: .
j_gene: TRBJ2-7
CDR3aa: CSAGKAYEQYF
CDR3nt: TGCAGTGCTGGAAAAGCCTACGAGCAGTACTTC

abundance: few
v_gene: TRBV2
d_gene: .
j_gene: TRBJ1-2
CDR3aa: CASSQEFYGYTF
CDR3nt: TGTGCCAGCAGTCAGGAATTCTATGGCTACACCTTC

abundance: .
v_gene: TRBV12-3/TRBV12-4
d_gene: TRBD1
j_gene: TRBJ2-1
CDR3aa: CASTPGQSYNEQFF
CDR3nt: TGTGCCAGCACTCCGGGACAGTCCTACAATGAGCAGTTCTTC

abundance: many
v_gene: TRBV28
d_gene: .
j_gene: TRBJ2-6
CDR3aa: CASSLTEYSGANVLTF
CDR3nt: TGTGCCAGCAGTTTAACAGAATACTCTGGGGCCAACGTCCTGACTTTC

abundance: .
v_gene: TRBV28
d_gene: .
j_gene: TRBJ2-6
CDR3aa: CASSFSEGSGANVLTF
CDR3nt: TGTGCCAGCAGCTTCTCGGAGGGGTCTGGGGCCAACGTCCTGACTTTC

abundance: .
v_gene: TRBV14
d_gene: .
j_gene: TRBJ1-2
CDR3aa: CASSHTGNAYGYTF
CDR3nt: TGTGCCAGCAGCCACACAGGGAACGCCTATGGCTACACCTTC

abundance: few
v_gene: TRBV5-1
d_gene: TRBD2
j_gene: TRBJ2-5
CDR3aa: CASSLGATSGSQETQYF
CDR3nt: TGCGCCAGCAGCTTGGGTGCCACTAGCGGGTCGCAAGAGACCCAGTACTTC

abundance: .
v_gene: TRBV29-1
d_gene: .
j_gene: TRBJ2-5
CDR3aa: CSVEEMDLPGTQYF
CDR3nt: TGCAGCGTTGAAGAAATGGACTTGCCAGGGACCCAGTACTTC

abundance: .
v_gene: TRBV7-8
d_gene: .
j_gene: TRBJ2-7
CDR3aa: CASSLQLTSYEQYF
CDR3nt: TGTGCCAGCAGCTTACAGCTAACCTCCTACGAGCAGTACTTC

abundance: few
v_gene: TRBV20-1
d_gene: .
j_gene: TRBJ2-5
CDR3aa: CSARRQVEETQYF
CDR3nt: TGCAGTGCTAGACGACAGGTGGAGGAGACCCAGTACTTC

abundance: many
v_gene: TRBV7-2
d_gene: TRBD2
j_gene: TRBJ2-2
CDR3aa: CASRLSGGGVRAGELFF
CDR3nt: TGTGCCAGCAGATTGAGCGGGGGGGGAGTCCGGGCCGGGGAGCTGTTTTTT

abundance: few
v_gene: TRBV24-1
d_gene: TRBD1
j_gene: TRBJ2-5
CDR3aa: CATSDSGGLGETQYF
CDR3nt: TGTGCCACCAGTGATTCAGGGGGCTTGGGAGAGACCCAGTACTTC

abundance: .
v_gene: TRBV2
d_gene: TRBD1
j_gene: TRBJ1-4
CDR3aa: CASRDRDNEKLFF
CDR3nt: TGTGCCAGCAGGGACAGGGATAATGAAAAACTGTTTTTT

abundance: .
v_gene: TRBV7-9
d_gene: .
j_gene: TRBJ2-3
CDR3aa: CASSLVGIPTDTQYF
CDR3nt: TGTGCCAGCAGCTTAGTTGGGATCCCCACAGATACGCAGTATTTT

abundance: few
v_gene: TRBV18
d_gene: .
j_gene: TRBJ1-4
CDR3aa: CASSPASGRGDEKLFF
CDR3nt: TGTGCCAGCTCACCAGCATCGGGCAGGGGTGACGAAAAACTGTTTTTT

abundance: .
v_gene: TRBV5-1
d_gene: TRBD1
j_gene: TRBJ2-4
CDR3aa: CASSLGTGSNIQYF
CDR3nt: TGCGCCAGCAGCTTAGGGACAGGGTCGAACATTCAGTACTTC

abundance: few
v_gene: TRBV7-2
d_gene: TRBD1
j_gene: TRBJ2-1
CDR3aa: CASSLAPLGQATYNEQFF
CDR3nt: TGTGCCAGCAGCTTAGCCCCACTAGGACAGGCTACCTACAATGAGCAGTTCTTC

abundance: .
v_gene: TRBV18
d_gene: TRBD1
j_gene: TRBJ1-1
CDR3aa: CASSPRIGTGLNTEAFF
CDR3nt: TGTGCCAGCTCACCACGGATAGGGACAGGGTTGAACACTGAAGCTTTCTTT

abundance: many
v_gene: TRBV5-1
d_gene: TRBD2
j_gene: TRBJ2-7
CDR3aa: CASSPFTVTSGSYEQYF
CDR3nt: TGCGCCAGCAGCCCATTCACGGTTACTAGCGGCTCCTACGAGCAGTACTTC

abundance: .
v_gene: TRBV11-2
d_gene: .
j_gene: TRBJ2-4
CDR3aa: CASSWGLKNIQYF
CDR3nt: TGTGCCAGCAGCTGGGGTCTAAAAAACATTCAGTACTTC

abundance: many
v_gene: TRBV6-4
d_gene: .
j_gene: TRBJ1-1
CDR3aa: CASRLRTVFAPMNTEAFF
CDR3nt: TGTGCCAGCAGACTAAGGACCGTTTTCGCCCCGATGAACACTGAAGCTTTCTTT

abundance: few
v_gene: TRBV7-6
d_gene: .
j_gene: TRBJ1-5
CDR3aa: CASTRSQPQHF
CDR3nt: TGTGCATCGACCCGGAGTCAGCCCCAGCATTTT

abundance: few
v_gene: TRBV4-3
d_gene: TRBD1
j_gene: TRBJ2-1
CDR3aa: CASSQLTGGWNEQFF
CDR3nt: TGCGCCAGCAGCCAACTGACAGGGGGCTGGAATGAGCAGTTCTTC

abundance: .
v_gene: TRBV28
d_gene: .
j_gene: TRBJ2-1
CDR3aa: CASGKNEQFF
CDR3nt: TGTGCCAGTGGAAAGAATGAGCAGTTCTTC

abundance: many
v_gene: TRBV27
d_gene: .
j_gene: TRBJ1-1
CDR3aa: CASSFRQAGEAFF
CDR3nt: TGTGCCAGCAGTTTCCGACAGGCTGGTGAAGCTTTCTTT

abundance: many
v_gene: TRBV28
d_gene: .
j_gene: TRBJ2-7
CDR3aa: CASRVSGRTRTGLYEQYF
CDR3nt: TGTGCCAGCAGAGTTTCAGGGCGAACTAGGACGGGCCTTTACGAGCAGTACTTC

abundance: .
v_gene: TRBV4-2
d_gene: TRBD2
j_gene: TRBJ2-3
CDR3aa: CASSQDSSGLAGVADTQYF
CDR3nt: TGTGCCAGCAGCCAAGATTCGAGTGGACTAGCGGGAGTGGCAGATACGCAGTATTTT

abundance: few
v_gene: TRBV12-3/TRBV12-4
d_gene: TRBD2
j_gene: TRBJ2-3
CDR3aa: CASSTSGGADTQYF
CDR3nt: TGTGCCAGCAGTACTAGCGGGGGGGCAGATACGCAGTATTTT

abundance: few
v_gene: TRBV28
d_gene: TRBD2
j_gene: TRBJ2-3
CDR3aa: CASSKTEQHWAGGPGDTQYF
CDR3nt: TGTGCCAGCAGTAAGACAGAACAACACTGGGCGGGGGGGCCCGGAGATACGCAGTATTTT

abundance: many
v_gene: TRBV12-3/TRBV12-4
d_gene: .
j_gene: TRBJ2-1
CDR3aa: CASSFDNEQFF
CDR3nt: TGTGCCAGCAGTTTTGACAATGAGCAGTTCTTC

abundance: .
v_gene: TRBV27
d_gene: .
j_gene: TRBJ2-5
CDR3aa: CASRQTGFQETQYF
CDR3nt: TGTGCCAGCAGGCAGACAGGTTTTCAAGAGACCCAGTACTTC

abundance: .
v_gene: TRBV5-1
d_gene: TRBD2
j_gene: TRBJ2-1
CDR3aa: CASSRPEREDSYNEQFF
CDR3nt: TGCGCCAGCAGCCGTCCTGAGCGGGAGGACTCCTACAATGAGCAGTTCTTC

abundance: .
v_gene: TRBV12-3/TRBV12-4
d_gene: .
j_gene: TRBJ1-5
CDR3aa: CASSLDTSQPQHF
CDR3nt: TGTGCCAGCAGTTTAGACACATCACAGCCCCAGCATTTT

abundance: .
v_gene: TRBV7-8
d_gene: .
j_gene: TRBJ2-7
CDR3aa: CASSFPPWGGQNEQYF
CDR3nt: TGTGCCAGCAGCTTTCCTCCGTGGGGGGGGCAAAACGAGCAGTACTTC

abundance: few
v_gene: TRBV4-3
d_gene: TRBD2
j_gene: TRBJ2-7
CDR3aa: CASSQDSGGGDYEQYF
CDR3nt: TGCGCCAGCAGCCAAGATTCCGGCGGGGGGGACTACGAGCAGTACTTC

abundance: few
v_gene: TRBV12-3/TRBV12-4
d_gene: TRBD1
j_gene: TRBJ1-5
CDR3aa: CASSWTGTVSRQPQHF
CDR3nt: TGTGCCAGCAGTTGGACCGGGACAGTCTCGCGTCAGCCCCAGCATTTT

abundance: many
v_gene: TRBV9
d_gene: TRBD2
j_gene: TRBJ2-5
CDR3aa: CASSSSGGSQETQYF
CDR3nt: TGTGCCAGCAGCTCTAGCGGGGGTTCACAAGAGACCCAGTACTTC

abundance: few
v_gene: TRBV12-3/TRBV12-4
d_gene: .
j_gene: TRBJ2-1
CDR3aa: CASSRLGGGGQFF
CDR3nt: TGTGCCAGCAGTCGCCTAGGGGGGGGCGGACAGTTCTTC

abundance: .
v_gene: TRBV24-1
d_gene: .
j_gene: TRBJ1-5
CDR3aa: CATSDRDNNQPQHF
CDR3nt: TGTGCCACCAGTGACCGGGACAACAATCAGCCCCAGCATTTT

abundance: few
v_gene: TRBV20-1
d_gene: TRBD2
j_gene: TRBJ2-1
CDR3aa: CSAKPGLAGGPSYNEQFF
CDR3nt: TGCAGTGCTAAGCCGGGACTAGCGGGAGGGCCGTCCTACAATGAGCAGTTCTTC

abundance: .
v_gene: TRBV19
d_gene: TRBD1
j_gene: TRBJ1-4
CDR3aa: CASRRTGPNEKLFF
CDR3nt: TGTGCCAGTAGAAGGACAGGTCCTAATGAAAAACTGTTTTTT

abundance: few
v_gene: TRBV2
d_gene: .
j_gene: TRBJ2-1
CDR3aa: CASGASSSYNEQFF
CDR3nt: TGTGCCAGCGGGGCGTCAAGCTCCTACAATGAGCAGTTCTTC

abundance: .
v_gene: TRBV5-1
d_gene: TRBD1
j_gene: TRBJ1-2
CDR3aa: CASSLPTGNGYTF
CDR3nt: TGCGCCAGCAGCTTGCCGACAGGGAATGGCTACACCTTC

abundance: many
v_gene: TRBV5-5
d_gene: .
j_gene: TRBJ2-1
CDR3aa: CASSWDFVRGNSYNEQFF
CDR3nt: TGTGCCAGCAGCTGGGACTTCGTACGGGGAAACTCCTACAATGAGCAGTTCTTC

abundance: many
v_gene: TRBV12-3/TRBV12-4
d_gene: .
j_gene: TRBJ1-1
CDR3aa: CASSDVMNTEAFF
CDR3nt: TGTGCCAGCAGCGATGTCATGAACACTGAAGCTTTCTTT

abundance: .
v_gene: TRBV5-1
d_gene: .
j_gene: TRBJ2-7
CDR3aa: CASSLGGTLSYEQYF
CDR3nt: TGCGCCAGCAGCTTGGGGGGGACACTTTCCTACGAGCAGTACTTC